The clone carrying this T cell receptor (beta chain) was counted many times. Its antigen remains unknown. The trim removed 0 bases at V and 2 bases at J, leaving 3 bases unmatched. The CDR3 totals 15 residues. The germline CDR1 and CDR2 sequences are SGHAT and FQNNGV. TCRdb re-derived calls from the multiplex PCR reads in MiXCR, one entry per CDR3 protein. The sample lists some 170,000 distinct CDR3 sequences, 25% to 40% occurring once. Breast cancer patients provided tissue from their axillary draining lymph nodes. This entry is derived from a study of breast tumors, draining lymph nodes, adjacent tissues. General study points: Tumor repertoires ranked between lymph nodes and nontumor tissue in diversity, with V and J gene preferences. Data only fit, rather than demonstrated, lymph node origin of most tumor T cells. Data fit most tumor T cells coming from lymph node, expanding in tumor. Tumor and nontumor repertoires were significantly more similar in luminal-like than in basal-like breast cancer.

Input material: axillary lymph node tissue. The TCR was taken from a female donor with breast cancer. Some clones in this sample may be carry-over from other donors' samples. This chain uses TRBV11-2 with TRBJ2-7; 8 bases align to TRBD1. DNA for the CDR3: TGTGCCAGCAGCTTAGAGTTGGACAGGGCCTACGAGCAGTACTTC. It yields the protein CASSLELDRAYEQYF.